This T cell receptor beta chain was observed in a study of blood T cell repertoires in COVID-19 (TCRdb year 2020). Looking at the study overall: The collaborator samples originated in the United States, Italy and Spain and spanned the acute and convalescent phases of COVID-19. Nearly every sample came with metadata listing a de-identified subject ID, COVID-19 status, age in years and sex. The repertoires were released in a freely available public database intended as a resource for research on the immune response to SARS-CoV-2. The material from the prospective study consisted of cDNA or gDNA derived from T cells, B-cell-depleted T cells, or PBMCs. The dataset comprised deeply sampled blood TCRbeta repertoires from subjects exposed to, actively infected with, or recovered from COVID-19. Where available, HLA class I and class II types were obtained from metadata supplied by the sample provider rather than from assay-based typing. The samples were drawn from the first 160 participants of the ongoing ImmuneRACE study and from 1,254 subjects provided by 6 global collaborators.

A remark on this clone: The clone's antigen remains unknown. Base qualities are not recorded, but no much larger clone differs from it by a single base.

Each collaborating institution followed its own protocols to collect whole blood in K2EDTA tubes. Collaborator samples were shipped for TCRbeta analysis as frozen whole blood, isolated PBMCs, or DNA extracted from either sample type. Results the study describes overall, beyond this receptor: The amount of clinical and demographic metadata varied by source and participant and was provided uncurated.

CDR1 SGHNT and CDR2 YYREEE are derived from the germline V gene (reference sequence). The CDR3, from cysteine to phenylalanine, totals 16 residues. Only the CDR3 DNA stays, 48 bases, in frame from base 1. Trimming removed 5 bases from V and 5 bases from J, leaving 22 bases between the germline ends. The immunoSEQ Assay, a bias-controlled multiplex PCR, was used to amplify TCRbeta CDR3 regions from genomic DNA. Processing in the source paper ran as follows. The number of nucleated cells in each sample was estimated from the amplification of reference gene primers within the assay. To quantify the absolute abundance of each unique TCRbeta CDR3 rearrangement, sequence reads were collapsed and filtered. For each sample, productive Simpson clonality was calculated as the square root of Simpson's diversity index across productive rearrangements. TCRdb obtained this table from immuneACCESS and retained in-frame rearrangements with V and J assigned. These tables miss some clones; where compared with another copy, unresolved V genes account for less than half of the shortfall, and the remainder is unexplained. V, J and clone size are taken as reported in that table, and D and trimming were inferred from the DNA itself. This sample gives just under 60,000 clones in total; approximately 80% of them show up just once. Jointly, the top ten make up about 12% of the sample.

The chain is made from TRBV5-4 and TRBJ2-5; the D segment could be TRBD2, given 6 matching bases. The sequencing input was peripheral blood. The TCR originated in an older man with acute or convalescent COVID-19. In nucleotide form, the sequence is TGTGCCAGCAGTTTATTGGCGGCCGGGAGAGGGGAGACCCAGTACTTC. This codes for CASSLLAAGRGETQYF.